This entry lists 30 T cell receptor beta chains sequenced from one sample in a study of cytomegalovirus exposure and HLA in healthy donors. TCRdb's table, derived via immunoSEQ multiplex PCR, lists solely in-frame clones and lacks some. The sample has about 160,000 clones, 84% seen once; the top ten hold 10% to 13%. The sample consisted of PBMCs. These receptors were collected from a man younger than 45 in good health and CMV-seropositive.

The chain couples TRBV7-8 to TRBJ2-7; 8 nucleotides align to TRBD1. CDR1 is SGHVS and CDR2 is FQNEAQ in the germline V gene. The CDR3 covers 16 residues. V shed 4 bases and J 1 base; nucleotides not matched to a gene: 9. CDR3 DNA: TGTGCCAGCAGCTCCAGTGGACAGGGAGTGTCCTACGAGCAGTACTTC. It yields the protein CASSSSGQGVSYEQYF.

This clone was recorded at least ten times. In nucleotides, the CDR3 is TGTGCCAGCAGCGGATCCGGGACAGGGGGCGCTGAAGCTTTCTTT. Its translation: CASSGSGTGGAEAFF. V gene TRBV9 combines with J gene TRBJ1-1, with 12 bases matching TRBD1. CDR1 and CDR2 (germline): SGDLS, YYNGEE. The CDR3 consists of 15 residues. The V gene end was trimmed by 3 bases and the J gene end by 6 bases; junction bases not matched to a gene: 6.

This chain joins TRBV4-1 and TRBJ2-3, with no clear D. Germline V CDR1 and CDR2: MGHRA, YSYEKL. The CDR3 runs to 15 residues. Between the trimmed V and J ends, which lost 4 bases and 0 bases, there was a span of 11 bases. The CDR3 DNA reads as TGCGCCAGCAGCCTAAACAAATTAAGCACAGATACGCAGTATTTT. This encodes CASSLNKLSTDTQYF.

This sequence joins TRBV5-1 and TRBJ2-5; 13 positions agree with TRBD2. The CDR3 covers 16 residues. V shed 1 base and J 3 bases; nucleotides not matched to a gene: 3. Germline lookup yields CDR1 SGHRS and CDR2 YFSETQ. CDR3 DNA: TGCGCCAGCAGCTTGCCCGGGACTAGCGGGAAAGAGACCCAGTACTTC. It codes for CASSLPGTSGKETQYF.

The rearrangement joins TRBV10-3 to TRBJ2-1; a possible D gene is TRBD1 (5 bases). The CDR3 consists of 14 residues. Germline CDR1 ENHRY, CDR2 SYGVKD. Deletions cut 5 bases from V and 6 bases from J, with 14 bases between. The CDR3 nucleotides are TGTGCCATCAGTCCGGACCGAAGGGGCAATGAGCAGTTCTTC. Translating it yields CAISPDRRGNEQFF.

The chain couples TRBV7-2 to TRBJ1-5; 10 nucleotides match TRBD1. CDR1 and CDR2 (germline): SGHTA, FQGNSA. The CDR3 is 14 amino acids. Unmatched junction bases numbered 7, after V lost 7 bases and J lost 7 bases. This CDR3 is CASTTGDRGQPQHF. In nucleotides, the CDR3 is TGTGCCAGCACCACCGGGGACAGGGGACAGCCCCAGCATTTT.

The chain has TRBV4-1 and TRBJ2-7; 10 bases map to TRBD2. The CDR3 loop spans 16 amino acids. V trimming: 5 bases; J trimming: 0 bases; junction bases outside the gene matches: 7. The germline CDR1 and CDR2 sequences are MGHRA and YSYEKL. CDR3 protein: CASSFEPSGSSYEQYF. The CDR3 bases are TGCGCCAGCAGCTTCGAGCCTAGCGGGAGCTCCTACGAGCAGTACTTC.

The rearrangement joins TRBV7-2 to TRBJ1-2; no reliable D call. Trimming cost V 5 bases and J 7 bases, with 11 bases left between them. Looked up from germline, CDR1 is SGHTA and CDR2 is FQGNSA. The CDR3 is 12 amino acids. As DNA, the CDR3 is TGTGCCAGCAGCGGTTATTTCGGTGGCTACACCTTC. This sequence encodes CASSGYFGGYTF.

In regard to this clone: In the same sample, other DNA sequences code for this CDR3. V usage is TRBV18 and J usage is TRBJ2-5; 8 nucleotides match TRBD2. The CDR3 consists of 14 residues. With V trimmed by 3 bases and J by 4 bases, 4 bases remained unmatched. Per the germline V gene, CDR1 is KGHSH and CDR2 is LQKENI. The CDR3 loop reads CASSPGLAGETQYF. Written as DNA, the CDR3 is TGTGCCAGCTCACCGGGGCTAGCGGGAGAGACCCAGTACTTC.

The chain recombines TRBV6-5 with TRBJ2-5; 7 nucleotides match TRBD1. J gave up 1 base and V 2 bases, and 4 bases lay outside the gene matches. The CDR3 has 15 amino acids. CDR1 is MNHEY, CDR2 SVGAGI, per germline. CDR3 bases: TGTGCCAGCAGTTACGACGGACAGGTCCAAGAGACCCAGTACTTC. This codes for CASSYDGQVQETQYF.

The rearrangement uses TRBV5-1 and TRBJ2-7; possibly TRBD1 for D (5 bases). Germline lookup yields CDR1 SGHRS and CDR2 YFSETQ. This CDR3 spans 14 amino acids. Trimming removed 3 bases at V and 7 bases at J, with 17 bases between. The CDR3 sequence is CASSSRVPRREQYF. CDR3 sequence (DNA): TGCGCCAGCAGCTCCAGGGTTCCCAGGCGAGAGCAGTACTTC. The variable domain in full, completed from reference TRBV5-1 and TRBJ2-7, reads KAGVTQTPRYLIKTRGQQVTLSCSPISGHRSVSWYQQTPGQGLQFLFEYFSETQRNKGNFPGRFSGRQFSNSRSEMNVSTLELGDSALYLCASSSRVPRREQYFGPGTRLTVT.

The V call is TRBV6-1, the J call TRBJ1-2; 9 bases map to TRBD1. Germline V lookup: CDR1 MNHNS, CDR2 SASEGT. This CDR3 spans 14 amino acids. Trimming at V came to 6 bases and at J to 5 bases, leaving 7 bases not matched to a gene. This CDR3 is CASRDRDRAYGYTF. The CDR3 nucleotides read TGTGCCAGCAGGGACCGGGACAGGGCATATGGCTACACCTTC.

The J gene is TRBJ1-4, the V gene TRBV14; D not resolved. Germline assignment: CDR1 SGHDN and CDR2 FVKESK. The CDR3 loop spans 13 amino acids. V was clipped by 3 bases and J by 7 bases, with 9 bases between them. CDR3 protein: CASSQRLLEKLFF. The CDR3 DNA reads TGTGCCAGCAGCCAGAGACTTCTTGAAAAACTGTTTTTT.

This chain links TRBV9 with TRBJ2-5; D is perhaps TRBD1 (6 bases). CDR3 length equals 14 residues. The ends were cut back, 4 bases at V and 5 bases at J, with 15 bases in the middle. Germline CDR1 SGDLS, CDR2 YYNGEE. The DNA of the CDR3 is TGTGCCAGCAGCCCCTTAGGGGGACGGGAGACCCAGTACTTC. Protein sequence: CASSPLGGRETQYF.

V usage is TRBV19 and J usage is TRBJ1-1; the D is unclear. V lost 6 bases and J lost 1, with 12 bases in between. The germline V gene encodes CDR1 LNHDA and CDR2 SQIVND (reference sequence). This CDR3 is 14 amino acids long. The CDR3 region has the DNA TGTGCCAGTAGCACCGGGAATTCGAACACTGAAGCTTTCTTT. Residues: CASSTGNSNTEAFF.

V usage is TRBV4-1 and J usage is TRBJ1-2; D is unresolved. V was shortened by 0 bases and J by 8 bases, with 10 bases between the two germline ends. The CDR3 extends over 13 amino acids. The germline V gene encodes CDR1 MGHRA and CDR2 YSYEKL. The CDR3: CASSQERESGYTF. DNA of the CDR3: TGCGCCAGCAGCCAAGAACGTGAGAGCGGCTACACCTTC.

The chain employs TRBV27 and TRBJ2-7, with 16 bases that match TRBD2. There are 20 residues in the CDR3. Trimming at V came to 10 bases and at J to 6 bases, leaving 24 bases not matched to a gene. Germline CDR1 reads MNHEY; CDR2 reads SMNVEV (reference sequence). As DNA, the CDR3 is TGTGCCACCCGGGACAGGGGATTACCGGGACTAGCGGGAGGGCCTGGCGAGCAGTACTTC. Protein product: CATRDRGLPGLAGGPGEQYF.

This chain's CDR3 is CASSLELAGIDEQFF. The CDR3 DNA follows: TGTGCCAGCAGCTTGGAACTAGCGGGTATAGATGAGCAGTTCTTC. The chain is built from TRBV5-6 and TRBJ2-1; TRBD2 aligns across 9 bases. The junction had 6 bases not matched to a gene; V was cut back by 0 bases and J by 8 bases. CDR3 length: 15 residues. Germline values: CDR1 SGHDT, CDR2 YYEEEE.

The chain recombines TRBV27 with TRBJ2-2, with 8 nucleotides matching TRBD1. CDR3 length equals 15 residues. Unmatched junction bases numbered 5, after V lost 4 bases and J lost 4 bases. Germline-derived CDR1 and CDR2 are MNHEY and SMNVEV (reference sequence). DNA of the CDR3: TGTGCCAGCAGTTCCATGACAGGGGCCACCGGGGAGCTGTTTTTT. Translating gives CASSSMTGATGELFF.

The CDR3: CASSLVGGSSIEQFF. The CDR3 DNA sequence: TGTGCCAGCAGCTTAGTTGGCGGGAGTTCGATTGAGCAGTTCTTC. The chain recombines TRBV11-2 with TRBJ2-1; 7 positions match TRBD2. V gave up 1 base and J gave up 9 bases; unmatched junction bases: 9. Germline values: CDR1 SGHAT, CDR2 FQNNGV. The length of the CDR3 is 15 residues.

This clone was seen just once. The V and J genes are TRBV10-3 and TRBJ1-2; TRBD1 aligns across 7 bases. Germline CDR1 ENHRY, CDR2 SYGVKD. V lost 2 bases and J lost 6; bases outside the gene matches: 3. The CDR3 length is 13 residues. CDR3 loop: CAISETGDNGYTF. The CDR3 bases are TGTGCCATCAGTGAGACAGGGGATAATGGCTACACCTTC.

The chain uses TRBV7-8 and TRBJ2-5; the D gene is possibly TRBD2 (6 bases). Germline V gene lookup returns CDR1 SGHVS and CDR2 FQNEAQ. This CDR3 comprises 14 residues. V was shortened by 5 bases and J by 0 bases, with 10 bases between the two germline ends. The CDR3 coding sequence is TGTGCCAGCAGCCCCCGGAGGGACCAAGAGACCCAGTACTTC. Translating gives CASSPRRDQETQYF.

The genes are TRBV19 and TRBJ2-5; no definite D call. The CDR3 contains 14 residues. V shed 0 bases and J shed 2 bases, with 7 bases lying between them. Germline V gives CDR1 LNHDA, CDR2 SQIVND (reference sequence). In DNA form, the CDR3 reads TGTGCCAGTAGTATAGAGGCACAGCAAGAGACCCAGTACTTC. Translating gives CASSIEAQQETQYF.

The chain uses TRBV2 and TRBJ2-5, with 9 nucleotides matching TRBD2. The V and J ends lost 6 bases and 2 bases, in that order; junction bases with no gene match: 4. The CDR3 consists of 14 residues. The germline CDR1 and CDR2 sequences are SNHLY and FYNNEI. CDR3 loop: CASRSGGTQETQYF. The DNA of the CDR3 is TGTGCCAGCAGAAGCGGGGGGACGCAAGAGACCCAGTACTTC.

The V call is TRBV30, the J call TRBJ1-2; possibly TRBD1 for D (6 bases). Trimming took 7 bases from V and 6 from J, leaving 18 bases between them. CDR1 and CDR2 from the germline V gene are GTSNPN and SVGIG (reference sequence). The CDR3 is 13 residues long. In nucleotides, the CDR3 is TGTGCCTTCCTTTTCACAGGGAGGGATGGCTACACCTTC. This sequence encodes CAFLFTGRDGYTF.

The chain carries TRBV7-3 and TRBJ1-6; tentatively, D is TRBD1 (5 bases). The CDR3 extends over 14 amino acids. In germline, CDR1 is SGHTA, CDR2 FQGTGA. Trimming removed 5 bases from V and 10 bases from J, with 15 bases in between. The CDR3 sequence is CASSAGPGGSPLHF. The CDR3 DNA is TGTGCCAGCAGCGCGGGACCGGGCGGCTCACCCCTCCACTTT.

The table lists this clone with a count of one. The chain is built from TRBV10-3 and TRBJ2-5; a weak D match, TRBD2 (5 bases). From germline, CDR1 is ENHRY and CDR2 SYGVKD. The CDR3 spans 16 residues. The V gene lost 2 bases and the J gene lost 2 bases, with 15 bases spanning the gap. CDR3 nucleotides: TGTGCCATCAGTGAGCGACAACGAGGGCAACAAGAGACCCAGTACTTC. Amino acid sequence: CAISERQRGQQETQYF.

The V gene is TRBV2, the J gene TRBJ1-5; no clear D. Germline assignment: CDR1 SNHLY and CDR2 FYNNEI. This CDR3 region has 12 residues. V was trimmed by 6 bases and J by 3 bases, leaving 6 bases between them. The CDR3 sequence: CASRAVNQPQHF. In DNA form, the CDR3 reads TGTGCCAGCAGGGCAGTCAATCAGCCCCAGCATTTT. The full variable domain, its missing parts supplied by reference TRBV2 and TRBJ1-5, is EPEVTQTPSHQVTQMGQEVILRCVPISNHLYFYWYRQILGQKVEFLVSFYNNEISEKSEIFDDQFSVERPDGSNFTLKIRSTKLEDSAMYFCASRAVNQPQHFGDGTRLSIL.

The rearrangement links TRBV11-3 to TRBJ1-6; 9 bases are shared with TRBD1. Germline values: CDR1 SGHNT, CDR2 YENEEA. V gave up 4 bases and J gave up 11 bases; unmatched junction bases: 18. The CDR3 spans 18 residues. CDR3 sequence reads: CASSSCRDRVHCTPPLHF. In DNA form, the CDR3 reads TGTGCCAGCAGCTCTTGCCGGGACAGGGTGCACTGTACTCCACCCCTCCACTTT. Filled out from reference TRBV11-3 and TRBJ1-6, the complete variable domain reads EAGVVQSPRYKIIEKKQPVAFWCNPISGHNTLYWYLQNLGQGPELLIRYENEEAVDDSQLPKDRFSAERLKGVDSTLKIQPAELGDSAVYLCASSSCRDRVHCTPPLHFGNGTRLTVT.

The chain has TRBV5-1 and TRBJ2-1, with D possibly matching TRBD2 (6 bases). This CDR3 region has 15 residues. V was shortened by 0 bases and J by 5 bases, with 12 bases between the two germline ends. Germline V gene data show CDR1 as SGHRS and CDR2 as YFSETQ. CDR3 region: CASSLAGDGNNEQFF. CDR3 nucleotides: TGCGCCAGCAGCTTGGCGGGAGACGGAAACAATGAGCAGTTCTTC.